The next 15 T cell receptor beta chains were all read from a single sample in a study of blood T cells in healthy people across ages. The second PCR ran roughly 6 to 12 cycles with a sample-barcoded 5' primer and J-beta primers. TCRdb recomputed calls from the 5' RACE reads with MiXCR, one row per CDR3 protein. The sample records some 1,800,000 distinct CDR3 sequences, approximately 39% being singletons. The sample comprised blood. The receptors were gathered from a human donor in good health.

This chain's CDR3 is CSAPGQTTDTQYF. Written as DNA, the CDR3 is TGCAGTGCTCCAGGACAGACCACAGATACGCAGTATTTT. V is TRBV20-1 and J is TRBJ2-3; maybe TRBD1 (6 bases). The CDR3 consists of 13 residues. Trimming pared 5 bases from V and 2 bases from J, leaving 11 bases between. Germline CDR1 DFQATT, CDR2 SNEGSKA (reference sequence).

This clonotype was detected only once. CDR3: CAISARGPRDYGYTF. The CDR3 DNA sequence: TGTGCCATCAGTGCAAGGGGACCTCGAGACTATGGCTACACCTTC. The chain has TRBV10-3 and TRBJ1-2, with TRBD1 as a possible D gene (5 bases). CDR1 is ENHRY, CDR2 SYGVKD, per germline. The length of the CDR3 is 15 residues. V lost 4 bases, J lost 3 bases, and 15 bases lay in between.

This clonotype was counted a few times. The chain combines TRBV7-3 with TRBJ1-2; 8 positions match TRBD1. This CDR3 comprises 14 residues. Germline CDR1 SGHTA, CDR2 FQGTGA. The ends lost 8 bases at V and 5 bases at J; junction bases unmatched: 10. CDR3 sequence (DNA): TGTGCCAGCGCCCAGGGGGCGATGGAGTATGGCTACACCTTC. Amino acids: CASAQGAMEYGYTF.

In the case of this clonotype: Its ends do not fully match the called genes, so a read error is possible. The V gene is TRBV7-9, the J gene TRBJ2-5, with no clear D. Germline-derived CDR1 and CDR2 are SEHNR and FQNEAQ (reference sequence). CDR3 length equals 10 residues. This CDR3 is CVSSEETQYF. The CDR3 DNA reads as TGTGTCAGCAGCGAAGAGACCCAGTACTTC. The whole variable domain, filled in from reference TRBV7-9 and TRBJ2-5, reads DTGVSQNPRHKITKRGQNVTFRCDPISEHNRLYWYRQTLGQGPEFLTYFQNEAQLEKSRLLSDRFSAERPKGSFSTLEIQRTEQGDSAMYLCVSSEETQYFGPGTRLLVL.

V is TRBV7-9 and J is TRBJ2-5, with D perhaps matching TRBD1 or TRBD2 (5 bases each). TRBJ2-7 explains the end of the DNA better; the J call may be wrong. The CDR3 covers 13 residues. Germline CDR1 is SEHNR and CDR2 is FQNEAQ (reference sequence). The CDR3 spells CASSFRMGDEQYF. CDR3 nucleotide sequence: TGTGCCAGCAGCTTTAGGATGGGGGACGAGCAGTACTTC.

The chain uses TRBV2 and TRBJ2-3; perhaps D is TRBD1 or TRBD2 (5 bases each). V lost 11 bases and J lost 3, with 21 bases in between. Germline lookup yields CDR1 SNHLY and CDR2 FYNNEI. This CDR3 is 15 amino acids long. CDR3 protein: CAGCRDAWRTDTQYF. CDR3 bases: TGTGCCGGATGCCGGGACGCCTGGAGGACAGATACGCAGTATTTT.

This chain uses TRBV5-1 with TRBJ2-3; 7 bases align to TRBD1. The CDR3 loop spans 13 amino acids. Germline lookup yields CDR1 SGHRS and CDR2 YFSETQ. The J segment lost 8 bases and the V segment lost 4 bases, leaving 7 bases of the junction unmatched. In DNA form, the CDR3 reads TGCGCCAGCAGCGCCGGGACAGATGCTACGCAGTATTTT. This sequence encodes CASSAGTDATQYF.

J is TRBJ2-5 and V is TRBV4-1; the D is unclear. V was trimmed by 0 bases and J by 5 bases, leaving 7 bases between them. The germline CDR1 and CDR2 sequences are MGHRA and YSYEKL. The length of the CDR3 is 13 residues. CDR3 DNA sequence: TGCGCCAGCAGCCAAGAAGTTATGGAGACCCAGTACTTC. Translating gives CASSQEVMETQYF.

The chain employs TRBV7-2 and TRBJ2-1, with TRBD1 matching 10 bases. The CDR3 sequence is 16 residues long. V trimming: 2 bases; J trimming: 4 bases; junction bases outside the gene matches: 5. Per germline, CDR1 SGHTA and CDR2 FQGNSA. Here the CDR3 reads CASSLLSGQGYNEQFF. The CDR3 region has the DNA TGTGCCAGCAGCTTACTTTCGGGACAGGGGTACAATGAGCAGTTCTTC.

The gene calls are TRBV5-1 and TRBJ1-4, with a weak D call TRBD1 (5 bases). The V end lost 4 bases, the J end lost 5 bases, and 12 bases lay between the germline ends. The CDR3 extends over 14 amino acids. CDR1 and CDR2 from the germline V gene are SGHRS and YFSETQ. CDR3 loop: CASSHGTGNEKLFF. CDR3 bases: TGCGCCAGCAGCCACGGGACGGGAAATGAAAAACTGTTTTTT.

The V gene is TRBV2, the J gene TRBJ1-2; a possible D gene is TRBD1 (6 bases). The CDR3 contains 14 residues. CDR1 is SNHLY and CDR2 is FYNNEI in the germline V gene. Between the trimmed V and J ends, which lost 2 bases and 4 bases, there was a span of 11 bases. The CDR3 sequence is CASSEWVDSYGYTF. In nucleotides, the CDR3 is TGTGCCAGCAGTGAATGGGTGGACAGCTATGGCTACACCTTC.

The chain has TRBV20-1 and TRBJ2-7; a possible D gene is TRBD2 (6 bases). In germline, CDR1 is DFQATT, CDR2 SNEGSKA (reference sequence). V was shortened by 6 bases and J by 3 bases, with 18 bases between the two germline ends. This CDR3 contains 14 residues. CDR3 nucleotides: TGCAGTGCCAGCGGACCCGGGGGAGGCTACGAGCAGTACTTC. This codes for CSASGPGGGYEQYF.

The J gene is TRBJ2-7, the V gene TRBV20-1, with 8 bases fitting TRBD2. Germline loops: CDR1 DFQATT, CDR2 SNEGSKA (reference sequence). V was pared by 1 base and J by 7 bases, with 18 bases of the junction left unmatched. The length of the CDR3 is 17 residues. CDR3 bases: TGCAGTGCTAGAGTCTCCCTTTTTGCGGGGGGCGCGGGGGAGCAGTACTTC. As protein: CSARVSLFAGGAGEQYF.

This chain uses TRBV29-1 with TRBJ1-2; 7 bases are a match to TRBD1. V dropped 5 bases and J dropped 0; count of bases not matched to a gene: 3. Germline-derived CDR1 and CDR2 are SQVTM and ANQGSEA. The CDR3 totals 13 residues. CDR3 sequence reads: CSVRQGSNYGYTF. CDR3 coding DNA: TGCAGCGTTCGACAGGGTTCTAACTATGGCTACACCTTC.

V and J are TRBV7-2 and TRBJ1-5; 7 positions agree with TRBD1. This CDR3 has 15 residues. The V gene end was trimmed by 1 base and the J gene end by 5 bases; junction bases not matched to a gene: 5. Germline CDR1 and CDR2: SGHTA and FQGNSA. Here the CDR3 reads CASSLGGQPHQPQHF. The DNA for the CDR3 is TGTGCCAGCAGCTTAGGGGGACAGCCTCATCAGCCCCAGCATTTT.